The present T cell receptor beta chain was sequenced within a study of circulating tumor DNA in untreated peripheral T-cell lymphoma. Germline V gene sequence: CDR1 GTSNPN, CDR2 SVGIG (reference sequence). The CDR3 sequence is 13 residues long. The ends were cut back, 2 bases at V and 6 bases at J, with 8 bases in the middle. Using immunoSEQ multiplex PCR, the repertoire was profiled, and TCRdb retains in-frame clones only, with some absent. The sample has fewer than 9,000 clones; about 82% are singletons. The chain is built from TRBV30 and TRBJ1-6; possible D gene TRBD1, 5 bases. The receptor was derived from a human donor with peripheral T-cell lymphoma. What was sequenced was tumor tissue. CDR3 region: CAWSTQGNSPLHF. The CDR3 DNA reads TGTGCCTGGAGTACGCAGGGTAATTCACCCCTCCACTTT.